The 14 T cell receptor beta chains in this list originate from one sample, sequenced in a study of lymphopenia after photon versus proton radiotherapy. TCRdb's copy holds only in-frame clones and misses some; the assay was immunoSEQ multiplex PCR. The profile shows about 65,000 clones, 87% of them singletons. This specimen consisted of peripheral blood, obtained from a patient treated with proton-based radiotherapy. Every receptor here comes from an elderly man with esophageal cancer.

The rearrangement uses TRBV4-1 and TRBJ2-1; a possible D gene is TRBD1 (6 bases). Germline values: CDR1 MGHRA, CDR2 YSYEKL. The CDR3 loop spans 13 amino acids. The V and J ends lost 1 base and 9 bases respectively, with 10 bases between them. The CDR3 sequence is CASSQVRQAEQFF. The CDR3 DNA sequence: TGCGCCAGCAGCCAAGTTCGACAGGCTGAGCAGTTCTTC.

V and J are TRBV29-1 and TRBJ1-1; 9 nucleotides match TRBD1. Germline V CDR1 and CDR2: SQVTM, ANQGSEA. The junction had 7 bases not matched to a gene; V was cut back by 7 bases and J by 1 base. This CDR3 region has 14 residues. The DNA of the CDR3 is TGCAGCGGTTTACAGGGGGCAGCGAACACTGAAGCTTTCTTT. Translated: CSGLQGAANTEAFF.

The chain recombines TRBV18 with TRBJ1-5; the D is unclear. The CDR3 is 13 amino acids. Germline values: CDR1 KGHSH, CDR2 LQKENI. V was shortened by 2 bases and J by 1 base, with 3 bases between the two germline ends. CDR3 protein: CASSPDSNQPQHF. As DNA, the CDR3 is TGTGCCAGCTCACCAGACAGCAATCAGCCCCAGCATTTT.

This chain joins TRBV21-1 and TRBJ2-7; the D segment call TRBD2 is taken from the table without a DNA check. TRBV21-1 is a pseudogene locus. The CDR3 covers 18 residues. CDR3 bases: TGTGCCAGCAGCAAAGAGAGTAGCGGGAGGGCCGTAACCTACGAGCAGTACTTC. Its translation: CASSKESSGRAVTYEQYF.

As DNA, the CDR3 is TGCGCCAGCAGCCTGGGACTAGCGGGGTACAATGAGCAGTTCTTC. Translated, it gives CASSLGLAGYNEQFF. The V gene is TRBV4-1, the J gene TRBJ2-1; 13 bases are shared with TRBD2. V shed 4 bases and J 4 bases; nucleotides not matched to a gene: 1. Germline loops: CDR1 MGHRA, CDR2 YSYEKL. This CDR3 comprises 15 residues.

The J gene is TRBJ2-7, the V gene TRBV10-3; maybe TRBD2 (5 bases). V lost 4 bases to trimming and J lost 1 base, with 14 bases between them. Germline assignment: CDR1 ENHRY and CDR2 SYGVKD. This CDR3 has 15 amino acids. The CDR3 nucleotides read TGTGCCATCAGTGTGGAGCGGTCCCCTTCCTACGAGCAGTACTTC. Protein product: CAISVERSPSYEQYF.

This clone was seen a few times. The chain joins TRBV4-3 to TRBJ2-1; unclear D gene. The germline V gene has CDR1 LGHNA and CDR2 YSLEER. V gave up 0 bases and J gave up 2 bases, with 17 bases separating them. The CDR3 contains 18 residues. The CDR3 protein is CASSQETMNHRPYNEQFF. In DNA form, the CDR3 reads TGCGCCAGCAGCCAAGAAACTATGAACCATCGACCCTACAATGAGCAGTTCTTC.

The chain carries TRBV11-2 and TRBJ2-2, with 8 bases fitting TRBD2. The CDR3 totals 14 residues. Germline values: CDR1 SGHAT, CDR2 FQNNGV. V trimming: 1 base; J trimming: 6 bases; junction bases outside the gene matches: 1. The CDR3 DNA reads TGTGCCAGCAGCTTAGCGGGAGGGCCCGGGGAGCTGTTTTTT. It codes for CASSLAGGPGELFF.

The CDR3, as DNA: TGTGCCAGCAGCTTTGTCCCAGATACGCAGTATTTT. Protein product: CASSFVPDTQYF. This chain connects TRBV5-6 to TRBJ2-3; D remains ambiguous. Germline V gene sequence: CDR1 SGHDT, CDR2 YYEEEE. Trimming removed 2 bases at V and 4 bases at J, with 5 bases between. The CDR3 is made up of 12 amino acids. Supplemented by reference TRBV5-6 and TRBJ2-3, the full variable domain reads DAGVTQSPTHLIKTRGQQVTLRCSPKSGHDTVSWYQQALGQGPQFIFQYYEEEERQRGNFPDRFSGHQFPNYSSELNVNALLLGDSALYLCASSFVPDTQYFGPGTRLTVL.

In this sample, this clone turned up a few times. V and J are TRBV29-1 and TRBJ2-3, with TRBD2 matching 11 bases. Per germline, CDR1 SQVTM and CDR2 ANQGSEA. V shed 6 bases, J shed 4 bases, and the junction held 6 bases outside the gene matches. CDR3 size: 14 residues. CDR3 bases: TGCAGCGTCCAGACTAGCGGGAATGCAGATACGCAGTATTTT. This codes for CSVQTSGNADTQYF.

Remarks on this clone: No conserved phenylalanine or tryptophan is present at the end of the CDR3, so a read error is the likely explanation. The chain couples TRBV18 to TRBJ1-2; the D is unclear. V lost 2 bases to trimming and J lost 4 bases, with 26 bases between them. The CDR3 consists of 19 residues. Germline V gene sequence: CDR1 KGHSH, CDR2 LQKENI. The CDR3 reads CASSPSPVPREKIAYGYTL. DNA of the CDR3: TGTGCCAGCTCACCAAGTCCGGTCCCCCGGGAGAAGATCGCCTATGGCTACACCCTC.

The chain couples TRBV27 to TRBJ2-2; D is unresolved. Trimming stripped 6 bases from V and 4 bases from J, with 18 bases between. Germline CDR1 MNHEY, CDR2 SMNVEV (reference sequence). This CDR3 spans 16 amino acids. CDR3: CASSLGHKVGTGELFF. The DNA for the CDR3 is TGTGCCAGCAGCCTAGGTCATAAGGTCGGCACCGGGGAGCTGTTTTTT.

This clone was recorded only once. The V and J genes are TRBV30 and TRBJ1-3; D gene unclear. This CDR3 region has 13 residues. Germline V gene lookup returns CDR1 GTSNPN and CDR2 SVGIG (reference sequence). V was trimmed by 0 bases and J by 5 bases, leaving 8 bases between them. CDR3 protein: CAWSVNNRNTIYF. The CDR3 nucleotides are TGTGCCTGGAGTGTAAATAACAGAAACACCATATATTTT.

The chain couples TRBV7-9 to TRBJ2-7; D perhaps matches TRBD1 (5 bases). The V gene's germline CDR1 is SEHNR and CDR2 FQNEAQ (reference sequence). The V end lost 5 bases, the J end lost 4 bases, and 21 bases lay between the germline ends. The CDR3 loop spans 16 amino acids. CDR3 amino acids: CASSRGHKQTGYEQYF. CDR3 in DNA: TGTGCCAGCAGCCGAGGACACAAACAGACCGGATACGAGCAGTACTTC.